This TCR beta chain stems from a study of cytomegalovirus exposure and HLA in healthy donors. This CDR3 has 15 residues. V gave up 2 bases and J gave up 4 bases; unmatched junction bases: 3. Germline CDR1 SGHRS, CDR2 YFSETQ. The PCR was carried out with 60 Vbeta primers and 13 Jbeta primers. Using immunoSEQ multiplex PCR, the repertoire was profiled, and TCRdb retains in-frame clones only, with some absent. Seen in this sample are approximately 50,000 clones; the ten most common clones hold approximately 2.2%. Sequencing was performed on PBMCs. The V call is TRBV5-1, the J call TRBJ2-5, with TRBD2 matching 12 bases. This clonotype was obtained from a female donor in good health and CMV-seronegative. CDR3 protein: CASSFLAGGRETQYF. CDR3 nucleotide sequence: TGCGCCAGCAGCTTCCTAGCGGGGGGGCGAGAGACCCAGTACTTC. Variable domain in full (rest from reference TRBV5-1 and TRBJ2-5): KAGVTQTPRYLIKTRGQQVTLSCSPISGHRSVSWYQQTPGQGLQFLFEYFSETQRNKGNFPGRFSGRQFSNSRSEMNVSTLELGDSALYLCASSFLAGGRETQYFGPGTRLLVL.